One and the same sample provided the 5 T cell receptor beta chains below, sequenced in a study of cytomegalovirus exposure and HLA in healthy donors. Primers: 60 Vbeta forward and 13 Jbeta reverse. Only in-frame clones appear in the TCRdb table, and some are missing; sequencing was by immunoSEQ multiplex PCR. Of 180,000 or so clones in the sample, 75% were seen once. The sample was PBMCs. The receptors come from a woman between 40 and 55 years old in good health and CMV-seropositive.

The chain is built from TRBV28 and TRBJ2-3, with no clear D. The CDR3 spans 17 residues. Between the trimmed V and J ends, which lost 5 bases and 0 bases, there was a span of 18 bases. Germline-derived CDR1 and CDR2 are MDHEN and SYDVKM. CDR3 sequence: CASSPAGSQSSTDTQYF. The CDR3 DNA reads TGTGCCAGCAGTCCAGCCGGGTCCCAGTCTAGCACAGATACGCAGTATTTT.

This CDR3 is CASSPEDIGGGYTF. As DNA, the CDR3 is TGTGCCAGCTCACCAGAAGATATTGGGGGCGGCTACACCTTC. The chain has TRBV18 and TRBJ1-2, with TRBD1 as a possible D gene (6 bases). CDR3 length: 14 amino acids. The germline V and J ends were trimmed by 2 bases and 8 bases, with 15 bases remaining between them. CDR1 KGHSH and CDR2 LQKENI come from the germline V gene.

This clone was seen more than once but under ten times. This CDR3 reads CASREGLAGFSPQRSYNEQFF. In nucleotides, the CDR3 is TGTGCCAGTAGGGAAGGGCTAGCGGGATTTAGCCCCCAGCGGTCCTACAATGAGCAGTTCTTC. This chain connects TRBV19 to TRBJ2-1; 9 positions match TRBD2. CDR1 and CDR2 (germline): LNHDA, SQIVND (reference sequence). This CDR3 spans 21 amino acids. J was trimmed by 1 base and V by 6 bases; bases with no gene match: 22.

The chain carries TRBV14 and TRBJ1-2; weak D call: TRBD1 (5 bases). The CDR3 contains 16 residues. Trimming left V 6 bases short and J 0 bases short, with 17 bases between. Germline V lookup: CDR1 SGHDN, CDR2 FVKESK. The CDR3: CASSQRGQAANYGYTF. Written as DNA, the CDR3 is TGTGCCAGCAGTCAAAGAGGACAAGCAGCTAACTATGGCTACACCTTC.

The chain uses TRBV7-2 and TRBJ2-7; 7 bases map to TRBD2. CDR3 length: 13 amino acids. The germline V gene has CDR1 SGHTA and CDR2 FQGNSA. V dropped 4 bases and J dropped 5; count of bases not matched to a gene: 5. The CDR3, as DNA: TGTGCCAGCAGCTCCGGGGGGTCCCACGAGCAGTACTTC. Its protein is CASSSGGSHEQYF.